The 20 T cell receptor beta chains below come from one sample, sequenced in a study of identical twins (dated by TCRdb to about 2016). Library construction relied on 5' RACE. Sequencing took place on an Illumina HiSeq 2000. TCRdb took the public reads, trimmed them with fastp at Q25, ran MiXCR for clone calling and kept in-frame beta chains. All rows with the same CDR3 protein become a single entry with the most common DNA and genes. The sample includes 690,000 or so distinct CDR3 sequences, with over 8.5% observed a single time. The ten largest clones capture roughly 0.9% of the sample. The same sample was also used in a study of yellow fever vaccine responses in identical twins.

Material for sequencing was PBMCs. The receptors originated from a woman younger than 35 in good health.

The V and J genes are TRBV14 and TRBJ2-1; D ambiguous. The germline V and J ends were trimmed by 1 base and 4 bases, with 14 bases remaining between them. Germline lookup yields CDR1 SGHDN and CDR2 FVKESK. CDR3 size: 16 residues. The CDR3 loop reads CASSQVNNRLYNEQFF. DNA of the CDR3: TGTGCCAGCAGCCAAGTTAACAACCGACTTTACAATGAGCAGTTCTTC.

The chain carries TRBV20-1 and TRBJ2-3; D unclear. This CDR3 region has 13 residues. CDR1 is DFQATT and CDR2 is SNEGSKA in the germline V gene (reference sequence). CDR3 bases: TGCAGCTCGCCCGAGTCAGGCACAGATACGCAGTATTTT. It translates to CSSPESGTDTQYF.

This clonotype was counted ten times or more. This sequence joins TRBV7-2 and TRBJ2-7; D is uncertain. Per the germline V gene, CDR1 is SGHTA and CDR2 is FQGNSA. Between the trimmed V and J ends, which lost 6 bases and 3 bases, there was a span of 6 bases. CDR3 length equals 11 residues. The CDR3 is CASSALYEQYF. The CDR3 region has the DNA TGTGCCAGCAGTGCCCTCTACGAGCAGTACTTC. The full variable domain, rest sourced from reference TRBV7-2 and TRBJ2-7, is GAGVSQSPSNKVTEKGKDVELRCDPISGHTALYWYRQSLGQGLEFLIYFQGNSAPDKSGLPSDRFSAERTGGSVSTLTIQRTQQEDSAVYLCASSALYEQYFGPGTRLTVT.

This clonotype showed up just a few times. This chain uses TRBV27 with TRBJ2-3; 14 bases are a match to TRBD2. This CDR3 contains 18 residues. Germline assignment: CDR1 MNHEY and CDR2 SMNVEV (reference sequence). The ends lost 6 bases at V and 1 base at J; junction bases unmatched: 9. CDR3 amino acids: CASSTTSGGVTRTDTQYF. Here the CDR3 DNA reads TGTGCCAGCAGCACGACTAGCGGGGGGGTAACCCGCACAGATACGCAGTATTTT.

Many counts were recorded for this clonotype. The V and J genes are TRBV15 and TRBJ2-1, with 13 bases that match TRBD2. CDR3 length: 19 amino acids. The V segment lost 2 bases and the J segment 4 bases; nucleotides outside the gene matches: 11. CDR1 LNHNV and CDR2 YYDKDF come from the germline V gene (reference sequence). In DNA, the CDR3 is TGTGCCACCAGCAGAAGAATTAAGGGACTAGCGGGACCTTACAATGAGCAGTTCTTC. This gives the protein CATSRRIKGLAGPYNEQFF.

This clonotype was detected only a few times. The rearrangement joins TRBV28 to TRBJ2-1; 10 nucleotides match TRBD1. The V segment lost 6 bases and the J segment 15 bases; nucleotides outside the gene matches: 14. Germline V gives CDR1 MDHEN, CDR2 SYDVKM. CDR3 length: 14 amino acids. CDR3 protein: CASSTTGTGASGFF. Written as DNA, the CDR3 is TGTGCCAGCAGCACTACGGGGACAGGGGCTTCAGGGTTCTTC.

At least ten counts were recorded for this clonotype. This rearrangement joins TRBV5-1 to TRBJ2-1; D not resolved. Germline V lookup: CDR1 SGHRS, CDR2 YFSETQ. There are 14 residues in the CDR3. Trimming took off 2 bases at V and 8 bases at J, with 14 bases between the two ends. The CDR3 DNA sequence: TGCGCCAGCAGCTTCGAGCTGGCCGGCGATGAGCAGTTCTTC. It translates to CASSFELAGDEQFF.

This clonotype has a count of ten or more. The chain is built from TRBV12-3 or TRBV12-4 and TRBJ1-1; 7 positions agree with TRBD1. There are 13 residues in the CDR3. J was trimmed by 4 bases and V by 5 bases; bases with no gene match: 4. The CDR3 here is CASSPTGITEAFF. The DNA for the CDR3 is TGTGCCAGCAGTCCGACAGGGATCACTGAAGCTTTCTTT.

This clonotype has a count of ten or more. This chain connects TRBV7-9 to TRBJ1-1; D is unclear. Trimming took 3 bases from V and 0 from J, leaving 2 bases between them. CDR1 is SEHNR, CDR2 FQNEAQ, per germline (reference sequence). This CDR3 region has 12 residues. The CDR3 coding sequence is TGTGCCAGCAGCTTCATGAACACTGAAGCTTTCTTT. Translation gives CASSFMNTEAFF. Drawing the rest from reference TRBV7-9 and TRBJ1-1, the complete variable domain is DTGVSQNPRHKITKRGQNVTFRCDPISEHNRLYWYRQTLGQGPEFLTYFQNEAQLEKSRLLSDRFSAERPKGSFSTLEIQRTEQGDSAMYLCASSFMNTEAFFGQGTRLTVV.

This clonotype was observed many times. CDR3 in amino acids: CASSFRTGETYEQYF. As DNA, the CDR3 is TGTGCCAGCAGTTTTCGGACAGGTGAGACCTACGAGCAGTACTTC. This chain links TRBV28 with TRBJ2-7, with 7 nucleotides matching TRBD1. This CDR3 has 15 residues. V lost 3 bases and J lost 2; bases outside the gene matches: 7. Germline V gene sequence: CDR1 MDHEN, CDR2 SYDVKM.

In this sample, this clonotype turned up a few times. V and J are TRBV5-1 and TRBJ2-3; weak D call: TRBD2 (5 bases). The CDR3 is made up of 16 amino acids. The V end lost 2 bases, the J end lost 5 bases, and 18 bases lay between the germline ends. Germline V lookup: CDR1 SGHRS, CDR2 YFSETQ. CDR3 nucleotides: TGCGCCAGCAGCTTTTTTGGTGGACTCTCAGGAGATACGCAGTATTTT. Its protein is CASSFFGGLSGDTQYF.

This clonotype came up a few times. The chain has TRBV3-1 and TRBJ2-1; unclear D gene. The CDR3 consists of 13 residues. V shed 6 bases and J shed 12 bases, with 18 bases lying between them. Germline loops: CDR1 LGHDT, CDR2 YNNKEL (reference sequence). CDR3 protein: CASRPRSSSGQFF. CDR3 bases: TGTGCCAGCAGACCCCGGTCCTCCAGTGGGCAGTTCTTC.

This clonotype was seen many times. The V and J genes are TRBV15 and TRBJ1-5; a possible D gene is TRBD1 (6 bases). The CDR3 spans 15 residues. CDR1 and CDR2 (germline): LNHNV, YYDKDF (reference sequence). V lost 1 base and J lost 4, with 11 bases in between. CDR3: CATSRVGQGNQPQHF. CDR3 sequence (DNA): TGTGCCACCAGCAGAGTCGGGCAGGGGAATCAGCCCCAGCATTTT.

The V and J genes are TRBV20-1 and TRBJ2-3; the match to TRBD2 covers 8 bases. The germline V gene encodes CDR1 DFQATT and CDR2 SNEGSKA (reference sequence). CDR3 length: 13 amino acids. Losses at the gene ends were 6 bases for V and 14 bases for J; bases not matched to a gene: 16. The CDR3 protein is CSAPVIAGRGRYF. The CDR3 nucleotides read TGCAGTGCCCCCGTAATAGCGGGGCGGGGGAGGTATTTT.

The chain recombines TRBV20-1 with TRBJ2-7; TRBD2 might be the D (5 bases). The V gene's germline CDR1 is DFQATT and CDR2 SNEGSKA (reference sequence). Deletions cut 0 bases from V and 2 bases from J, with 14 bases between. This CDR3 comprises 15 residues. The CDR3 loop is CSARDNGPGAYEQYF. The DNA of the CDR3 is TGCAGTGCTAGAGATAACGGCCCCGGGGCCTACGAGCAGTACTTC.

This clonotype came up many times. The chain links TRBV5-6 to TRBJ1-1; D unclear. Trimming shortened V by 6 bases and J by 6 bases, and 9 bases separated the two germline ends. CDR1 SGHDT and CDR2 YYEEEE come from the germline V gene. The CDR3 is 11 amino acids. The CDR3 sequence is CASTGFAEAFF. The CDR3, as DNA: TGTGCCAGCACCGGGTTCGCTGAAGCTTTCTTT.

This clonotype came up many times. CDR3 DNA sequence: TGTGCCAGCAGCTTAGATGGAAGGGGGCTTAACACTGAAGCTTTCTTT. Protein: CASSLDGRGLNTEAFF. The J gene is TRBJ1-1, the V gene TRBV11-2, with 7 bases aligning to TRBD1. The CDR3 loop spans 16 amino acids. The V gene end was trimmed by 0 bases and the J gene end by 2 bases; junction bases not matched to a gene: 6. Germline values: CDR1 SGHAT, CDR2 FQNNGV.

This chain links TRBV4-3 with TRBJ2-2; no clear D. Per germline, CDR1 LGHNA and CDR2 YSLEER. The CDR3 has 16 residues. V shed 0 bases and J shed 0 bases, with 8 bases lying between them. The CDR3 is CASSQDLVANTGELFF. For the CDR3, the DNA is TGCGCCAGCAGCCAAGATTTAGTGGCGAACACCGGGGAGCTGTTTTTT.

The chain recombines TRBV11-1 with TRBJ2-3; TRBD2 agrees at 10 bases. The V and J ends lost 6 bases and 3 bases, in that order; junction bases with no gene match: 15. The length of the CDR3 is 18 residues. Germline loops: CDR1 SGHAT, CDR2 FQDESV (reference sequence). DNA for the CDR3: TGTGCCAGCAGACCGGGGGCGGCTAGCGGGAGTGGGACAGATACGCAGTATTTT. Its protein product is CASRPGAASGSGTDTQYF.

This clonotype was detected a few times. The chain carries TRBV11-2 and TRBJ2-3, with 11 bases matching TRBD2. The J segment lost 4 bases and the V segment lost 7 bases, leaving 10 bases of the junction unmatched. In germline, CDR1 is SGHAT, CDR2 FQNNGV. The CDR3 covers 16 residues. The CDR3 spells CASTPQLAGVSDTQYF. The CDR3 DNA reads TGTGCCAGCACCCCTCAACTAGCGGGAGTTTCAGATACGCAGTATTTT.